These T cell receptor beta chains were read from a single sample in a study of breast tumors, draining lymph nodes, adjacent tissues. TCRdb analysed the multiplex PCR reads with MiXCR anew, one entry per CDR3 protein. This repertoire shows fewer than 85,000 distinct CDR3 sequences, approximately 19% found once; its top ten account for approximately 2.5%. Input material: axillary lymph node tissue. The receptors originated from a female donor with breast cancer. Some clones in this sample may be carry-over from other donors' samples. CDR3s include the opening cysteine and the closing phenylalanine or tryptophan. Each record gives: clone size, D gene, J gene, V gene, CDR3 DNA, CDR3 protein. A D gene is named only where the DNA matches it firmly. Clone size is stated in some rows and not others, as once, few, many or a class when expanded.

>many|TRBD2|TRBJ2-3|TRBV5-6
TGTGCCAGCAGCTTGGAACTAGCGGGGCTCCCTAGCACAGATACGCAGTATTTT
CASSLELAGLPSTDTQYF
>many|NA|TRBJ2-7|TRBV7-8
TGTGCCAGCAGCTTAGCCTCGACAGGATACTACGAGCAGTACTTC
CASSLASTGYYEQYF
>few|NA|TRBJ2-7|TRBV30
TGTGCCTGGAGCTCAGTGACCCCCTACGAGCAGTACTTC
CAWSSVTPYEQYF
>many|TRBD2|TRBJ2-2|TRBV5-6
TGTGCCAGCAGCTTGTTGGTAGCGGGAGTGAACACCGGGGAGCTGTTTTTT
CASSLLVAGVNTGELFF
>many|TRBD1|TRBJ1-5|TRBV12-3/TRBV12-4
TGTGCCAGCAGTTTAGGGGCAGGGGGTGTGGGCCCTTATAGCAATCAGCCCCAGCATTTT
CASSLGAGGVGPYSNQPQHF
>many|TRBD2|TRBJ2-1|TRBV7-3
TGTGCCAGCAGCCCAACTAGCGCCTATGAGCAGTTCTTC
CASSPTSAYEQFF
>many|TRBD2|TRBJ2-3|TRBV15
TGTGCCACCAGCAGAGCGCTAGCGGGCACAGATACGCAGTATTTT
CATSRALAGTDTQYF
>many|NA|TRBJ2-5|TRBV6-5
TGTGCCAGCAGTGCCCCGCGGGGCGGGGAGACCCAGTACTTC
CASSAPRGGETQYF
>many|NA|TRBJ2-5|TRBV11-2
TGTGCCAGCAGAAAAACCGAGACCCAGTACTTC
CASRKTETQYF
>many|TRBD1|TRBJ2-7|TRBV19
TGTGCCAGTAGTAAGAGGGACAGGTCCTACGAGCAGTACTTC
CASSKRDRSYEQYF
>few|NA|TRBJ2-7|TRBV18
TGTGCCAGCTCACCCGGGATCCAGGGGGGAGAGCAGTACTTC
CASSPGIQGGEQYF
>many|NA|TRBJ2-5|TRBV29-1
TGCAGCGTGACCGGGACAACCCAACTGGAGATCCAGTACTTC
CSVTGTTQLEIQYF
>many|NA|TRBJ1-3|TRBV19
TGTGCCAGTAGTATAGATCGGCGGGGAAACACCATATATTTT
CASSIDRRGNTIYF
>many|NA|TRBJ2-5|TRBV10-3
TGTGCCATCAGTTGGAGCCTTCAAGAGACCCAGTACTTC
CAISWSLQETQYF
>many|NA|TRBJ1-4|TRBV7-2
TGTGCCAGCAGCTTAGGCACCGCAGGCAAGGGGGAAAAACTGTTTTTT
CASSLGTAGKGEKLFF
>many|NA|TRBJ2-5|TRBV7-2
TGTGCCAGCAGCTTAGTAGGAAGGGTTAGTCAAGAGACCCAGTACTTC
CASSLVGRVSQETQYF
>many|NA|TRBJ2-1|TRBV7-6
TGTGCCAGCAGCTTAGCGGGAGGATTCAATGAGCAGTTCTTC
CASSLAGGFNEQFF
>NA|TRBD1|TRBJ1-6|TRBV3-1
TGTGCCAGCAGCCAAGATGGACAGGGGACTCAGTCCCTCCACTTT
CASSQDGQGTQSLHF
>many|NA|TRBJ1-4|TRBV7-2
TGTGCCAGCAGCTTAGTAGTGGGACACCGTAATGAAAAACTGTTTTTT
CASSLVVGHRNEKLFF
>many|TRBD2|TRBJ2-7|TRBV4-3
TGCGCCAGCAGCCAAGATAGGACTAGCGGCCCCTACGAGCAGTACTTC
CASSQDRTSGPYEQYF
>many|TRBD1|TRBJ1-6|TRBV11-2
TGTGCCAGCAGCCCCCGCCCCACAGGGGGTTGGTCACCCCTCCACTTT
CASSPRPTGGWSPLHF
>few|NA|TRBJ1-4|TRBV30
TGTGCCTGGTCCCTCACACAGGCAACTAATGAAAAGCTGTTTTTT
CAWSLTQATNEKLFF
>many|NA|TRBJ2-3|TRBV6-2/TRBV6-3
TGTGCCAGCAGCTTTACTGCTCCGGTCACAGATACGCAGTATTTT
CASSFTAPVTDTQYF
>NA|TRBD2|TRBJ2-2|TRBV14
TGTGCCAGCAGCCAATGGACTAGCGGGAAGAACACCGGGGAGCTGGTTTTT
CASSQWTSGKNTGELVF
>NA|TRBD2|TRBJ2-7|TRBV6-5
TGTGCCAGCACGGCGGGAGGGGGGTTCTCCTACGAGCAGTACTTC
CASTAGGGFSYEQYF
>many|NA|TRBJ2-2|TRBV5-1
TGCGCCAGCAGCATCGGGACTTCCACCGGGGAGCTGTTTTTT
CASSIGTSTGELFF
>many|NA|TRBJ2-3|TRBV11-2
TGTGCCAGCAGCCCCCGTAGGGGGGCAGGAGGAGATACGCAGTATTTT
CASSPRRGAGGDTQYF
>few|NA|TRBJ2-5|TRBV24-1
TGTGCCACCAGTGATCTTGCGGAGACCCAGTACTTC
CATSDLAETQYF
>many|TRBD2|TRBJ2-2|TRBV5-1
TGCGCCAGCAGCTTGCCAGCGGGAGACACCGGGGAGCTGTTTTTT
CASSLPAGDTGELFF
>many|TRBD1|TRBJ2-1|TRBV7-8
TGTGCCAGCAGCCCTAGACAGGGTAGGGAGCAGTTCTTC
CASSPRQGREQFF
>medium-sized|NA|TRBJ1-6|TRBV20-1
TGCAGTGCTAGAGATCAAACGGGGGTGAATTCACCCCTCCACTTT
CSARDQTGVNSPLHF
>many|TRBD2|TRBJ2-1|TRBV7-9
TGTGCCAGCATCCCTAGCGGGAGCTTTTACAATGAGCAGTTCTTC
CASIPSGSFYNEQFF
>many|NA|TRBJ2-3|TRBV9
TGTGCCAGCAGCGTAGAAGGGGATACGCAGTATTTT
CASSVEGDTQYF
>NA|TRBD1|TRBJ1-2|TRBV7-3
TGTGCCAGCAGCCTGGGACAGGGATTTGGCTACACCTTC
CASSLGQGFGYTF
>many|NA|TRBJ2-5|TRBV28
TGTGCCAGCAGTTGGGGGTTGGGGGAGACCCAGTACTTC
CASSWGLGETQYF
>NA|NA|TRBJ2-3|TRBV20-1
TGCAGTGCCGCATCGTCAGGGGGGCGCCCCCCCACAGATACGCAGTATTTT
CSAASSGGRPPTDTQYF
>many|NA|TRBJ2-7|TRBV2
TGTGCCAGCAGTGAGATCGTGTCGGGAGTCTACGAGCAGTACTTC
CASSEIVSGVYEQYF
>many|NA|TRBJ1-2|TRBV5-1
TGCGCCAGCAGCTCTCGTCAGACAGATACCCCGCTAAAGGGCTACACCTTC
CASSSRQTDTPLKGYTF
>many|NA|TRBJ1-5|TRBV6-6
TGTGCCAGCAGCACACAGGGTTATAGCAATCAGCCCCAGCATTTT
CASSTQGYSNQPQHF
>few|TRBD2|TRBJ2-1|TRBV3-1
TGTGCCAGCAGCCCTGGACTAGCGGGAGGAAGTGAGCAGTTCTTC
CASSPGLAGGSEQFF
>few|NA|TRBJ2-1|TRBV28
TGTGCCAGCAGCGGACCGGGACGGAACCTCAATGAGCAGTTCTTC
CASSGPGRNLNEQFF
>few|TRBD1|TRBJ2-1|TRBV6-2/TRBV6-3
TGTGCCAGCAGGACAGGGAATGAGCAGTTCTTC
CASRTGNEQFF
>many|NA|TRBJ2-7|TRBV27
TGTGCCAGCAGCGGACTTGGGACAAGCTCCTACGAGCAGTACTTC
CASSGLGTSSYEQYF
>NA|TRBD2|TRBJ2-3|TRBV28
TGTGCCAGCCTCGGGGCGCCGGGACTAGCGGGCACAGATACGCAGTATTTT
CASLGAPGLAGTDTQYF